One and the same sample provided the 14 T cell receptor beta chains below, sequenced in a study of regulatory T cells in long-lasting Graves disease. TCR beta libraries were built with iRepertoire HTBI primers and Arm-PCR of CDR3 regions. TCRdb itself ran the multiplex PCR reads through MiXCR, one entry per CDR3 protein. The sample shows about half a million distinct CDR3 sequences, approximately 23% of them seen only once. Indicated time point: persistent/refractory GD, antithyroid drugs over 5 years with positive TRAb. RNA isolated from PBMCs was used to make the TCR library. The sample in question was peripheral blood mononuclear cells (PBMCs), obtained when the disease was refractory, from a patient treated with antithyroid drugs. Receptors were obtained from a female donor with Graves disease.

This chain connects TRBV7-9 to TRBJ2-1; 13 bases align to TRBD2. Germline trimming cut 5 bases from V and 10 bases from J; bases unmatched to any gene: 5. Germline V gene sequence: CDR1 SEHNR, CDR2 FQNEAQ (reference sequence). The CDR3 loop spans 14 amino acids. DNA of the CDR3: TGTGCCAGCAGCACCGGGACTAGCGGGGTCGAGCAGTTCTTC. Its translation is CASSTGTSGVEQFF.

This clonotype was observed many times. The rearrangement uses TRBV7-2 and TRBJ2-7; D remains ambiguous. Germline V gives CDR1 SGHTA, CDR2 FQGNSA. The CDR3 loop spans 14 amino acids. The ends were cut back, 5 bases at V and 4 bases at J, with 15 bases in the middle. The CDR3 DNA sequence: TGTGCCAGCAGCCCCCACTCCGACTGGTACGAGCAGTACTTC. It codes for CASSPHSDWYEQYF.

The J gene is TRBJ1-2, the V gene TRBV16, with D tentatively TRBD1 (6 bases). This CDR3 is built from 15 residues. The germline V gene encodes CDR1 KGHSY and CDR2 FQNENV. V shed 4 bases and J shed 5 bases, with 17 bases lying between them. The CDR3 reads CASSRIFQGPYGYTF. CDR3 coding DNA: TGTGCCAGCAGCCGCATTTTTCAGGGGCCGTATGGCTACACCTTC.

This clonotype was found many times. The chain uses TRBV25-1 and TRBJ2-5; TRBD1 agrees at 8 bases. The CDR3 is made up of 15 amino acids. The germline V gene encodes CDR1 MGHDK and CDR2 SYGVNS. Trimming cost V 5 bases and J 4 bases; bases outside gene matches: 9. This CDR3 is CASSIDRGIGETQYF. CDR3 sequence (DNA): TGTGCCAGCAGTATCGACAGGGGAATCGGAGAGACCCAGTACTTC.

This clonotype was picked up many times. This chain connects TRBV12-3 or TRBV12-4 to TRBJ1-1; D is uncertain. The CDR3 loop spans 13 amino acids. The V gene lost 7 bases and the J gene lost 0 bases, with 9 bases spanning the gap. The CDR3 loop reads CASTDGLNTEAFF. CDR3 bases: TGTGCCAGCACCGACGGCTTGAACACTGAAGCTTTCTTT.

This clonotype has only one observation. This sequence joins TRBV28 and TRBJ2-7; 9 bases are shared with TRBD1. Per germline, CDR1 MDHEN and CDR2 SYDVKM. This CDR3 comprises 13 residues. V lost 6 bases to trimming and J lost 6 bases; unmatched junction nucleotides: 6. The CDR3 nucleotides read TGTGCCAGCAGCACCGGGACAGGGTTCGAGCAGTACTTC. Translated, it gives CASSTGTGFEQYF. The entire variable domain, with the rest obtained from reference TRBV28 and TRBJ2-7, is as follows: DVKVTQSSRYLVKRTGEKVFLECVQDMDHENMFWYRQDPGLGLRLIYFSYDVKMKEKGDIPEGYSVSREKKERFSLILESASTNQTSMYLCASSTGTGFEQYFGPGTRLTVT.

This clonotype has just a few counts. The rearrangement links TRBV18 to TRBJ2-1; D might be TRBD2 (6 bases). Trimming took off 1 base at V and 0 bases at J, with 7 bases between the two ends. The CDR3 runs 15 residues. CDR1 KGHSH and CDR2 LQKENI come from the germline V gene. CDR3 residues: CASSPLAVSYNEQFF. DNA of the CDR3: TGTGCCAGCTCACCACTAGCGGTCTCCTACAATGAGCAGTTCTTC. Looking up the rest from reference TRBV18 and TRBJ2-1 gives the full variable domain: NAGVMQNPRHLVRRRGQEARLRCSPMKGHSHVYWYRQLPEEGLKFMVYLQKENIIDESGMPKERFSAEFPKEGPSILRIQQVVRGDSAAYFCASSPLAVSYNEQFFGPGTRLTVL.

In this sample, this clonotype turned up many times. The chain employs TRBV28 and TRBJ1-5; D unresolved. The CDR3 consists of 15 residues. Germline V gene lookup returns CDR1 MDHEN and CDR2 SYDVKM. The ends were cut back, 5 bases at V and 0 bases at J, with 11 bases in the middle. CDR3 sequence reads: CASSAGSYSNQPQHF. Here the CDR3 DNA reads TGTGCCAGCAGTGCAGGCTCGTATAGCAATCAGCCCCAGCATTTT.

The rearrangement uses TRBV20-1 and TRBJ2-7; 7 bases are a match to TRBD2. Germline V gives CDR1 DFQATT, CDR2 SNEGSKA (reference sequence). Germline trimming cut 2 bases from V and 2 bases from J; bases unmatched to any gene: 3. The CDR3 contains 13 residues. The DNA for the CDR3 is TGCAGTGCTAGACCTAGCGGAACCTACGAGCAGTACTTC. Its translation: CSARPSGTYEQYF.

The J gene is TRBJ1-2, the V gene TRBV6-2 or TRBV6-3; unclear D gene. The V gene lost 8 bases and the J gene lost 13 bases, with 23 bases spanning the gap. The CDR3 loop spans 13 amino acids. Per germline, CDR1 MNHEY and CDR2 SVGEGT. This CDR3 reads CASSRALLSVLTF. The DNA for the CDR3 is TGTGCCAGCTCCAGAGCACTCCTGTCGGTACTCACCTTC.

The V and J genes are TRBV6-5 and TRBJ2-7, with D maybe TRBD1 (5 bases). V lost 4 bases, J lost 5 bases, and 12 bases lay in between. From germline, CDR1 is MNHEY and CDR2 SVGAGI. The CDR3 spans 13 residues. The CDR3 DNA is TGTGCCAGCAGTTCACGCCAGGGAAACGAGCAGTACTTC. It specifies CASSSRQGNEQYF.

This clonotype has a count of ten or more. The chain is built from TRBV12-3 or TRBV12-4 and TRBJ2-4; 8 bases line up with TRBD1. Unmatched junction bases numbered 12, after V lost 5 bases and J lost 3 bases. CDR3 size: 17 residues. As DNA, the CDR3 is TGTGCCAGCAGTGACAGGGGCAGTGAGAAGGGCAAAAACATTCAGTACTTC. Amino acid sequence: CASSDRGSEKGKNIQYF.

The CDR3 nucleotides read TGTGCCAGCAGCCAAGAGTGGACAGACCATGACTACACCTTC. It codes for CASSQEWTDHDYTF. The chain couples TRBV3-1 to TRBJ1-2; D might be TRBD1 (6 bases). V lost 0 bases and J lost 10, with 15 bases in between. CDR1 and CDR2 (germline): LGHDT, YNNKEL (reference sequence). The CDR3 sequence is 14 residues long.

This chain links TRBV11-2 with TRBJ2-3; D is perhaps TRBD1 or TRBD2 (5 bases each). The CDR3 covers 16 residues. Trimming shortened V by 6 bases and J by 2 bases, and 18 bases separated the two germline ends. CDR1 and CDR2 from the germline V gene are SGHAT and FQNNGV. CDR3 DNA sequence: TGTGCCAGCAGTTCCGTCCGGGGCGGACCCACAGATACGCAGTATTTT. Its translation is CASSSVRGGPTDTQYF.